This T cell receptor (beta chain) appears in the sequencing data of a study of shared clonotypes between healthy human individuals (dated by TCRdb to 2018 to 2021). Some background on the complete study: The cohort included three men and a couple of women between 18 and 49 years of age. Per donor, three plates each were used for CD4 naive and CD4 memory, two for CD8 naive, and one for CD8 memory. To estimate repertoire size and how much clonotype sharing occurs between individuals, the study deeply sequenced the blood TCR repertoires of five healthy adults. Each donor's leukapheresis produced roughly between about 0.9 and 9.5 billion PBMCs. To increase sequencing depth and limit assay-specific biases, TCR repertoire library preparation and sequencing were carried out by different laboratories using diverse techniques.

About this clone itself: The target of this receptor is not known. No base quality information exists; no much larger clone differs at one position.

Points the paper makes about the study in general: Rarefaction of sorted-subset datasets indicated incomplete sequencing despite the large sequencing depth. Sampling was limited to blood, and TCR repertoires in tissue likely differ from TCR repertoires in blood. Compared with non-shared clonotypes, the clonotypes found in all four sorted-subset donors had higher generation probabilities. The genetic and exposure-history diversity represented was limited by the small number of donors. Naive subsets generally had larger estimated clonotype richness than memory subsets did. About 5% of naive CD4, around 3.5% of naive CD8, roughly 2.4% of memory CD4, and 0.35% to 0.4% of memory CD8 clonotypes were shared across several donors. Pairwise subsampling indicated that sequencing depth was expected to affect the degree of clonotype sharing among donors.

Using the deep immunoSEQ assay, TCR CDR3 regions were amplified from genomic DNA by multiplex PCR. Genomic DNA extracted from each cell subset was distributed evenly over all wells of several immunoSEQ 96-well plates, and each plate served as one replicate. Each replicate PCR for sorted subsets received roughly 0.2 ug genomic DNA, equal to around 32,000 T cell genomes. Purified libraries were quantified with a Qubit 3.0 fluorometer, sized on a Bioanalyzer 2100, and re-quantified with the KAPA Library Quantification kit. A separate single-read 150-cycle Illumina NextSeq 550 flow cell was used to sequence each immunoSEQ 96-well plate. Per the original workflow: Because the immunoSEQ output held only junctional sequences and lacked quality scores, the filtering could not match the filtering applied to full-length reads. Sequences were annotated with PyIR, a Python wrapper for IgBLAST v1.9, using IMGT germline references to assign V/J genes and CDR3. Any read was removed if the V/J assignment was weak (E-value above 1e-6), the CDR3 was missing, or the read contained stop codons, out-of-frame junctions, or ambiguous translated residues. V3J clonotypes were defined by identical inferred V gene, J gene, and CDR3 amino acid sequence. To compute the percentage overlap between repertoires, the number of shared unique clonotypes was divided by the size of the smaller repertoire. Three approaches were used to assess repertoire richness: RTK rarefaction, the Chao1 estimator, and Recon v2.1 estimates of unobserved clonotypes. OLGA was used to compute generation probabilities for all TCRbeta clonotypes that the gDNA method yielded from four donors. Here the immuneACCESS table is served through TCRdb, limited to in-frame sequences with V and J called. Missing clones are a known gap in these copies; in checked studies unresolved V genes cover under half, and the rest lacks a known reason. Clonal size and the V and J genes are those of that table, whereas D and trimming came from the DNA. In this sample the table shows 2 million to 2.5 million clones, approximately 94% of which occur a single time. The ten biggest clones cover 0.36% of the sample.

The donors were healthy, HIV-negative adults who had no recently reported acute infections or vaccinations. Every donor was a Caucasian adult residing in Nashville, Tennessee, USA. CD4+ T cells were enriched by magnetic negative selection, after which naive cells were positively selected on CD45RA and the negative fraction was taken as the memory subset. After blood collection by leukapheresis, PBMCs were isolated using Ficoll-Histopaque density gradient centrifugation and then cryopreserved in the vapor phase of liquid nitrogen. Purity and quantity of every magnetically sorted T cell population were checked by analytical flow cytometry. Genomic DNA was isolated from every sorted fraction and measured by UV absorbance on a Nanodrop 2000c. The sequence was obtained from a man aged 18 to 35 in good health. Some clones in this sample may be carry-over from other donors' samples. Sequences were obtained from naive CD4+ T cells from PBMCs. The cell subset or site label corresponds to: CD45RA+ positively selected.

DNA sequence: TGTGCCAGCAGCGGTACCGGGACTAGCGGGAGGTCGTACTACGAGCAGTACTTC. It translates as CASSGTGTSGRSYYEQYF. The rearranged chain carries TRBV7-9 and TRBJ2-7; 15 nucleotides in the junction match TRBD2. Germline trimming amounts to 5 bases on V and 3 bases on J, with 11 as the count of junction bases outside the gene matches. The CDR3, from cysteine to phenylalanine, totals 18 residues. The only DNA kept is the CDR3, 54 bases in frame from the first base. From the germline V gene (reference sequence), CDR1 is SEHNR and CDR2 is FQNEAQ.